Below, 9 T cell receptor beta chains from the same sample are listed, as sequenced in a study of blood T cell repertoires in COVID-19. Generated by immunoSEQ multiplex PCR, the TCRdb table keeps only in-frame clones and is missing some. The sample holds 100,000 to 150,000 clones, approximately 80% seen once. The sequenced sample consisted of peripheral blood. The source of these receptors is a woman in her seventies with acute or convalescent COVID-19.

V and J are TRBV7-2 and TRBJ2-7; TRBD2 matches at 7 bases. The CDR3 loop spans 17 amino acids. The junction had 12 bases not matched to a gene; V was cut back by 4 bases and J by 0 bases. Germline CDR1 reads SGHTA; CDR2 reads FQGNSA. For the CDR3, the DNA is TGTGCCAGCAGCTCAAGGGGAGGGACTCCGAGCTCCTACGAGCAGTACTTC. Translation gives CASSSRGGTPSSYEQYF.

J is TRBJ2-5 and V is TRBV7-2; the match to TRBD1 covers 7 bases. The V segment lost 5 bases and the J segment 2 bases; nucleotides outside the gene matches: 2. The CDR3 extends over 13 amino acids. CDR1 SGHTA and CDR2 FQGNSA come from the germline V gene. The CDR3 region is CASSRGQQETQYF. CDR3 coding DNA: TGTGCCAGCAGCCGGGGACAGCAAGAGACCCAGTACTTC.

This clone was detected a few times. The genes are TRBV3-1 (or the pseudogene TRBV3-2) and TRBJ1-1; TRBD1 is a possible D gene (5 bases). This CDR3 contains 14 residues. Trimming cost V 1 base and J 1 base, with 7 bases left between them. Germline V gene sequence: CDR1 LGHDT, CDR2 YNNKEL (reference sequence). CDR3 sequence reads: CASSQAGGNTEAFF. DNA of the CDR3: TGTGCCAGCAGCCAAGCCGGGGGGAACACTGAAGCTTTCTTT.

The chain combines TRBV12-3 or TRBV12-4 with TRBJ1-1; D not resolved. The CDR3 covers 11 residues. Between the trimmed V and J ends, which lost 6 bases and 11 bases, there was a span of 13 bases. CDR3 sequence: CASRLEEEAFF. In DNA form, the CDR3 reads TGTGCCAGCAGACTCGAGGAGGAGGCTTTCTTT.

J is TRBJ2-5 and V is TRBV7-6, with 8 bases matching TRBD2. V shed 1 base, J shed 6 bases, and the junction held 10 bases outside the gene matches. The CDR3 is 16 residues long. Germline CDR1 and CDR2: SGHVS and FNYEAQ. The CDR3 sequence: CASSLGSGGTIKTQYF. The CDR3 DNA sequence: TGTGCCAGCAGCTTAGGGAGCGGGGGCACCATCAAGACCCAGTACTTC.

V is TRBV6-5 and J is TRBJ2-1; D remains unclear. CDR3 length equals 14 residues. The germline V gene encodes CDR1 MNHEY and CDR2 SVGAGI. Trimming cost V 6 bases and J 6 bases, with 15 bases left between them. The DNA for the CDR3 is TGTGCCAGCAGACGGGTCACATCTCTCAATGAGCAGTTCTTC. This encodes CASRRVTSLNEQFF.

V is TRBV19 and J is TRBJ1-2; D possibly corresponds to TRBD1 (5 bases). V dropped 3 bases and J dropped 3 bases, with 8 bases sitting between them. The V gene's germline CDR1 is LNHDA and CDR2 SQIVND (reference sequence). This CDR3 has 13 amino acids. The CDR3: CASSMRGDYGYTF. Here the CDR3 DNA reads TGTGCCAGTAGTATGCGGGGGGACTATGGCTACACCTTC.

V and J are TRBV5-6 and TRBJ1-4; D is possibly TRBD1 (6 bases). The CDR3 spans 16 residues. V shed 0 bases and J shed 3 bases, with 12 bases lying between them. Per the germline V gene, CDR1 is SGHDT and CDR2 is YYEEEE. The CDR3 coding sequence is TGTGCCAGCAGCTTGGGGGTGACAGGTCCTAATGAAAAACTGTTTTTT. Residues: CASSLGVTGPNEKLFF.

This chain joins TRBV6-2 or TRBV6-3 and TRBJ2-3; possible D gene TRBD2, 5 bases. The CDR3 length is 15 residues. V shed 2 bases and J shed 3 bases, with 12 bases lying between them. Germline V gene data show CDR1 as MNHEY and CDR2 as SVGEGT. CDR3 in DNA: TGTGCCAGCAGTTACCCGAGGACGGGAACAGATACGCAGTATTTT. It codes for CASSYPRTGTDTQYF.